Sequencing of this T cell receptor (beta chain) was carried out in a study of T cells in Graves' hyperthyroidism and ophthalmopathy. General study points: Prediction of ophthalmopathy progression came a median around 6.1 months pre-onset. A model of 13 V-J pairs discriminated ophthalmopathy from stable hyperthyroidism.

This clonotype was counted only a few times. The antigen is unknown. TCR beta CDR3 regions were amplified from RNA. TCR CDR3 underwent first-round RT-PCR with the HTBI primer set. Each CDR3 protein is one row after TCRdb ran MiXCR on the multiplex PCR reads. The profile shows some 570,000 distinct CDR3 sequences, approximately 17% of them singletons. Ophthalmopathy patients all had a Clinical Activity Score of at least 3, a NOSPECS grade of at least 4 and disease under 3 months old. Patients were excluded for uncontrolled infection, other autoimmune disease, pregnancy or lactation. CDR1 and CDR2 from the germline V gene are SQVTM and ANQGSEA. V lost 7 bases, J lost 7 bases, and 8 bases lay in between. CDR3 size: 10 residues.

The V call is TRBV29-1, the J call TRBJ1-3, with unresolved D. This sequence originates from a woman aged 18-29 years with Graves' ophthalmopathy. Sequencing was carried out using blood. The CDR3 protein is CSALGNTIYF. CDR3 bases: TGCAGCGCCCTTGGGAACACCATATATTTT.